A selection of T cell receptor beta chains follows, all from one sample in a study of metastatic and nonmetastatic thyroid tumors. TCRdb re-analyzed the PCR reads using MiXCR. This table has around 19,000 clones, roughly a third appearing once. Sequenced sample: tumor tissue. The receptor set was obtained from a female donor with papillary thyroid cancer or a benign thyroid nodule (not recorded which). Some clones in this sample may be carry-over from other donors' samples. Both conserved end residues are part of each CDR3. Not every row has a clone size; where given, it reads once, few, many or a size class.

v_gene: TRBV28
abundance: once
CDR3aa: CASNPWDKNIQYF

v_gene: TRBV6-1
abundance: few
CDR3aa: CASSDGLAYEQYF

v_gene: TRBV10-1
abundance: once
CDR3aa: CASLGLAGMERANTGELFF

v_gene: TRBV2
abundance: NA
CDR3aa: CASKSETQYF

v_gene: TRBV7-6
abundance: NA
CDR3aa: CASSLVAHRGDNEQFF

v_gene: TRBV9
abundance: NA
CDR3aa: CASSVQEGRAYEQYF

v_gene: TRBV28
abundance: few
CDR3aa: CASQPGVNEQYF

v_gene: TRBV5-1
abundance: NA
CDR3aa: CASSALGQSYEQYF

v_gene: TRBV4-1
abundance: NA
CDR3aa: CASSQARQETQYF

v_gene: TRBV15
abundance: few
CDR3aa: CATSRARYYNEQFF

v_gene: TRBV6-1
abundance: NA
CDR3aa: CASSEGASRPSYEQYF

v_gene: TRBV19
abundance: NA
CDR3aa: CAGTRGWPPNSNQPQHF

v_gene: TRBV5-1
abundance: NA
CDR3aa: CASSLSFGTDYYEQYF

v_gene: TRBV6-1
abundance: many
CDR3aa: CASSALYNEQFF

v_gene: TRBV19
abundance: NA
CDR3aa: CASSIGGNEQFF

v_gene: TRBV28
abundance: few
CDR3aa: CASSPQGMGNQPQHF

v_gene: TRBV9
abundance: NA
CDR3aa: CASSVGPEYTGELFF

v_gene: TRBV6-1
abundance: few
CDR3aa: CASSAAKEFGQFF

v_gene: TRBV6-1
abundance: few
CDR3aa: CASSEAYRLTVSYGYTF

v_gene: TRBV12-3/TRBV12-4
abundance: few
CDR3aa: CASSFYGEQYF

v_gene: TRBV10-1
abundance: NA
CDR3aa: CASSANFNEQFF

v_gene: TRBV6-2/TRBV6-3
abundance: few
CDR3aa: CASTYLGPNSYEQYF

v_gene: TRBV11-3
abundance: NA
CDR3aa: CASSSSITGELFF

v_gene: TRBV30
abundance: NA
CDR3aa: CAWSYRERSPLHF

v_gene: TRBV5-1
abundance: NA
CDR3aa: CASSLLSPGTGELFF

v_gene: TRBV11-2
abundance: NA
CDR3aa: CASSLRVAGTQYF

v_gene: TRBV18
abundance: NA
CDR3aa: CASSQPAGSAPYEQYF

v_gene: TRBV6-1
abundance: few
CDR3aa: CASRAGGGGYTF

v_gene: TRBV12-5
abundance: few
CDR3aa: CASGFSQDYYNEQFF

v_gene: TRBV27
abundance: few
CDR3aa: CASGFAGTGGTEAFF

v_gene: TRBV5-1
abundance: NA
CDR3aa: CASSREGLGDEQFF

v_gene: TRBV12-3/TRBV12-4
abundance: NA
CDR3aa: CASSPSSGGHEQYF

v_gene: TRBV3-1
abundance: NA
CDR3aa: CASSQDPPPGNTEAFF

v_gene: TRBV20-1
abundance: NA
CDR3aa: CSAPRAGGYLRETQYF

v_gene: TRBV7-9
abundance: NA
CDR3aa: CASSPMNTEAFF

v_gene: TRBV10-3
abundance: few
CDR3aa: CAISAGPYTGELFF

v_gene: TRBV6-2/TRBV6-3
abundance: NA
CDR3aa: CASSLTRGGELFF

v_gene: TRBV28
abundance: few
CDR3aa: CASSLWTGSNTF

v_gene: TRBV7-8
abundance: NA
CDR3aa: CASSLDMLYNSPLHF

v_gene: TRBV11-2
abundance: NA
CDR3aa: CASSLDPPRGLNTEAFF

v_gene: TRBV12-3/TRBV12-4
abundance: NA
CDR3aa: CASSLTGLTLGLADNEQFF

v_gene: TRBV28
abundance: NA
CDR3aa: CASSPGTAVGEQYF

v_gene: TRBV19
abundance: few
CDR3aa: CASSPDRGNYGYTF